The entry below describes one TCR beta chain. In Seattle, patients joined the study during active infection and were tracked longitudinally. Trimming removed 1 base from V and 2 bases from J; junction bases left unmatched: 3. This CDR3 contains 17 residues. Germline V lookup: CDR1 LNHNV, CDR2 YYDKDF (reference sequence). These data come from a study of blood T cell repertoires in COVID-19. Study-wide background: T cells, B-cell-depleted T cells, or PBMCs provided the cDNA or gDNA that served as material.

Authors' analysis steps: Quantification of nucleated cells was approximated via reference gene primer amplification. Clones were read by immunoSEQ multiplex PCR, and TCRdb kept only the in-frame ones, dropping some. From that table come the V and J calls and clone size; the DNA was used to work out D and trimming. This table has about 170,000 clones, approximately 91% appearing once. V is TRBV15 and J is TRBJ2-1, with 12 positions matching TRBD1. Source material: peripheral blood. The clonotype was recovered from a man aged 18 to 30 with COVID-19, enrolled during active disease. CDR3 sequence (DNA): TGTGCCACCAGCAGAGGGGGGACAGGGGGCGCCTACAATGAGCAGTTCTTC. Translated: CATSRGGTGGAYNEQFF. Complete variable domain (other parts from reference TRBV15 and TRBJ2-1): DAMVIQNPRYQVTQFGKPVTLSCSQTLNHNVMYWYQQKSSQAPKLLFHYYDKDFNNEADTPDNFQSRRPNTSFCFLDIRSPGLGDTAMYLCATSRGGTGGAYNEQFFGPGTRLTVL.